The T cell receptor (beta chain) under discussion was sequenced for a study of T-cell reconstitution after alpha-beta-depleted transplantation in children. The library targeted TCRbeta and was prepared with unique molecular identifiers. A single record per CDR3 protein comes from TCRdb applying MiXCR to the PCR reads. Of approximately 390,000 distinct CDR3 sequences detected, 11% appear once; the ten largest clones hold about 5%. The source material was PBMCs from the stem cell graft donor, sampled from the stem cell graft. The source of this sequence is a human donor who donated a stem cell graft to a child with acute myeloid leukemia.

CDR3 protein: CSARVRGQTSTGELFF. The DNA for the CDR3 is TGCAGTGCTAGAGTCCGGGGCCAAACGTCGACCGGGGAGCTGTTTTTT. The chain couples TRBV20-1 to TRBJ2-2; D is perhaps TRBD1 or TRBD2 (5 bases each). The CDR3 totals 16 residues. Trimming cost V 1 base and J 5 bases, with 17 bases left between them. Germline V gene lookup returns CDR1 DFQATT and CDR2 SNEGSKA (reference sequence).